The sequence of this T cell receptor beta chain was determined in a study of blood T cell repertoires in COVID-19. The wider study: Sites across the United States, Italy and Spain contributed samples from acute and convalescent COVID-19. PBMCs, B-cell-depleted T cells, or T cells provided the cDNA or gDNA that made up the material.

Source study methods: Reference gene primer amplification yielded estimated nucleated cell counts. Generated by immunoSEQ multiplex PCR, the TCRdb table keeps only in-frame clones and is missing some. D and trimming come from the DNA, and the V and J calls and clone size come from that table. The sample carries 200,000 to 250,000 clones, approximately 79% recorded once. The sequence derives from a woman aged 40 to 50 with active or convalescent COVID-19. Sequenced: peripheral blood.

The CDR3, as DNA: TGTGCCAGCAGCAAGCCCGGGACAGGGATCTACAATGAGCAGTTCTTC. Its translation is CASSKPGTGIYNEQFF. The chain links TRBV9 to TRBJ2-1, with 9 positions matching TRBD1. The V segment lost 4 bases and the J segment 3 bases; nucleotides outside the gene matches: 8. CDR1 is SGDLS and CDR2 is YYNGEE in the germline V gene. The CDR3 has 16 amino acids.